These 29 T cell receptor beta chains share one sample of origin, sequenced in a study of blood T cell repertoires in COVID-19. TCRdb keeps only in-frame clones here, not all; method: immunoSEQ multiplex PCR. The table includes under 350,000 clones, 70% to 90% detected once. Sequencing was carried out using peripheral blood. These receptor sequences come from a man in his sixties who had recovered from COVID-19.

The chain recombines TRBV5-1 with TRBJ1-5, with a possible D match to TRBD1 (5 bases). Germline V lookup: CDR1 SGHRS, CDR2 YFSETQ. This CDR3 comprises 15 residues. V was shortened by 0 bases and J by 6 bases, with 13 bases between the two germline ends. Here the CDR3 reads CASSLGQGGSQPQHF. In nucleotides, the CDR3 is TGCGCCAGCAGCTTGGGGCAGGGTGGTTCTCAGCCCCAGCATTTT.

In DNA form, the CDR3 reads TGTGCCAGCAGTGAAGCAATTAGCGGGGATAGGGACGAGCAGTACTTC. It translates to CASSEAISGDRDEQYF. The V gene is TRBV2, the J gene TRBJ2-7, with 8 bases aligning to TRBD2. The CDR3 has 16 amino acids. V gave up 0 bases and J gave up 5 bases; unmatched junction bases: 9. Germline CDR1 reads SNHLY; CDR2 reads FYNNEI.

A single count supports this clone. This chain links TRBV28 with TRBJ2-1; TRBD2 agrees at 9 bases. The CDR3 runs to 16 residues. J gave up 2 bases and V 4 bases, and 6 bases lay outside the gene matches. Per germline, CDR1 MDHEN and CDR2 SYDVKM. CDR3 loop: CASSSSTSGTYNEQFF. The CDR3 nucleotides read TGTGCCAGCAGTTCCTCGACTAGCGGCACCTACAATGAGCAGTTCTTC.

The J gene is TRBJ2-1, the V gene TRBV6-6; D is perhaps TRBD2 (6 bases). The ends were cut back, 0 bases at V and 9 bases at J, with 12 bases in the middle. Germline V gives CDR1 MNHNY, CDR2 SVGAGI (reference sequence). The CDR3 runs to 14 residues. Here the CDR3 DNA reads TGTGCCAGCAGTTACTCGGGAGGCCGGGGTGAGCAGTTCTTC. Translating it yields CASSYSGGRGEQFF.

This clone was recorded a few times. V is TRBV21-1 and J is TRBJ2-1; TRBD2 is the table's D call, not checked against the DNA. TRBV21-1 has pseudogene status. The CDR3 covers 18 residues. The CDR3 DNA sequence: TGTGCCAGCAGCAAAAGACCGAATAGCGGCAACGGTAGAGATGAGCAGTTCTTC. Protein product: CASSKRPNSGNGRDEQFF.

The chain joins TRBV4-1 to TRBJ1-5, with D possibly TRBD1 on 5 matching bases. Looked up from germline, CDR1 is MGHRA and CDR2 is YSYEKL. V was pared by 0 bases and J by 2 bases, with 14 bases between. CDR3 length: 17 amino acids. The CDR3 spells CASSQDSSGGGNQPQHF. The DNA of the CDR3 is TGCGCCAGCAGCCAAGATTCGTCGGGGGGGGGCAATCAGCCCCAGCATTTT.

V and J are TRBV4-2 and TRBJ1-2; a weak D match, TRBD1 (5 bases). The CDR3 totals 17 residues. Trimming took off 1 base at V and 3 bases at J, with 18 bases between the two ends. From germline, CDR1 is LGHNA and CDR2 YNFKEQ. CDR3 sequence: CASSQGEGAGPDYGYTF. CDR3 nucleotides: TGTGCCAGCAGCCAAGGGGAAGGGGCAGGCCCAGACTATGGCTACACCTTC.

This rearrangement joins TRBV12-5 to TRBJ2-6; 7 bases match TRBD1. The CDR3 is 18 residues long. V gave up 0 bases and J gave up 5 bases; unmatched junction bases: 10. CDR1 and CDR2 from the germline V gene are LGHNT and FRNRAP. CDR3: CASGLVRTGPLRANVLTF. DNA of the CDR3: TGTGCTAGTGGTTTGGTACGGACAGGCCCCCTGCGGGCCAACGTCCTGACTTTC.

The V and J genes are TRBV27 and TRBJ2-4; D possibly corresponds to TRBD2 (5 bases). This CDR3 spans 14 amino acids. Looked up from germline, CDR1 is MNHEY and CDR2 is SMNVEV (reference sequence). Trimming removed 5 bases from V and 5 bases from J, with 13 bases in between. The CDR3 DNA reads TGTGCCAGCAGTCGGGGTGTAGGTCAAAACATTCAGTACTTC. Translation gives CASSRGVGQNIQYF.

The V and J genes are TRBV3-1 (or the pseudogene TRBV3-2) and TRBJ2-1; D perhaps matches TRBD1 (6 bases). The V and J ends lost 2 bases and 10 bases respectively, with 9 bases between them. Germline V CDR1 and CDR2: LGHDT, YNNKEL (reference sequence). The CDR3 has 12 amino acids. CDR3 amino acids: CASSQSGVEQFF. CDR3 coding DNA: TGTGCCAGCAGCCAATCAGGGGTCGAGCAGTTCTTC.

This chain's CDR3 is CASSPERTGTGSTEAFF. The CDR3 nucleotides read TGCGCCAGCAGCCCAGAAAGAACCGGGACAGGGAGCACTGAAGCTTTCTTT. The chain recombines TRBV4-1 with TRBJ1-1, with TRBD1 matching 9 bases. Germline CDR1 MGHRA, CDR2 YSYEKL. This CDR3 has 17 residues. V lost 4 bases, J lost 4 bases, and 13 bases stayed unmatched.

This clone was seen a single time. This chain connects TRBV21-1 to TRBJ1-1; the DNA was not compared with TRBD1, the D call given in the table. TRBV21-1 is a pseudogene segment. The CDR3 spans 20 residues. In nucleotides, the CDR3 is TGTGCCAGCAGCAAATCTATCTACGGGACGGACAGGGGCCCGAACACTGAAGCTTTCTTT. It yields the protein CASSKSIYGTDRGPNTEAFF.

The chain employs TRBV19 and TRBJ1-2; D is uncertain. The germline V and J ends were trimmed by 7 bases and 5 bases, with 14 bases remaining between them. The CDR3 sequence is 13 residues long. The V gene's germline CDR1 is LNHDA and CDR2 SQIVND (reference sequence). CDR3 loop: CASKDGGKYGYTF. CDR3 DNA sequence: TGTGCCAGTAAGGATGGAGGGAAATATGGCTACACCTTC.

This clone showed up just a few times. DNA of the CDR3: TGCGCCAGCAGCCAACTAGGGACAGGGAGCGACGAGCAGTACTTC. Translating gives CASSQLGTGSDEQYF. The V call is TRBV4-1, the J call TRBJ2-7, with 9 nucleotides matching TRBD1. V shed 2 bases and J 5 bases; nucleotides not matched to a gene: 7. Looked up from germline, CDR1 is MGHRA and CDR2 is YSYEKL. This CDR3 region has 15 residues.

V usage is TRBV11-2 and J usage is TRBJ2-7; no clear D gene. V was trimmed by 3 bases and J by 4 bases, leaving 4 bases between them. The V gene's germline CDR1 is SGHAT and CDR2 FQNNGV. The CDR3 consists of 11 residues. CDR3: CASSFSYEQYF. Here the CDR3 DNA reads TGTGCCAGCAGCTTTTCGTACGAGCAGTACTTC. Using reference TRBV11-2 and TRBJ2-7 for the parts outside the CDR3, the full variable domain is EAGVAQSPRYKIIEKRQSVAFWCNPISGHATLYWYQQILGQGPKLLIQFQNNGVVDDSQLPKDRFSAERLKGVDSTLKIQPAKLEDSAVYLCASSFSYEQYFGPGTRLTVT.

The chain employs TRBV5-1 and TRBJ2-5; TRBD2 might be the D (6 bases). Per germline, CDR1 SGHRS and CDR2 YFSETQ. Between the trimmed V and J ends, which lost 0 bases and 1 base, there was a span of 7 bases. The CDR3 consists of 14 residues. The CDR3 is CASSLGGVQETQYF. The CDR3 DNA follows: TGCGCCAGCAGCTTGGGGGGGGTCCAAGAGACCCAGTACTTC. The full variable domain, its missing parts supplied by reference TRBV5-1 and TRBJ2-5, is KAGVTQTPRYLIKTRGQQVTLSCSPISGHRSVSWYQQTPGQGLQFLFEYFSETQRNKGNFPGRFSGRQFSNSRSEMNVSTLELGDSALYLCASSLGGVQETQYFGPGTRLLVL.

The rearrangement joins TRBV11-2 to TRBJ1-6, with D perhaps TRBD1 (5 bases). Between the trimmed V and J ends, which lost 1 base and 14 bases, there was a span of 12 bases. The length of the CDR3 is 13 residues. Germline assignment: CDR1 SGHAT and CDR2 FQNNGV. The DNA for the CDR3 is TGTGCCAGCAGCTTAGCGGCAGGGCGCACCCTCCACTTT. Translating it yields CASSLAAGRTLHF. The entire variable domain, with the rest obtained from reference TRBV11-2 and TRBJ1-6, is as follows: EAGVAQSPRYKIIEKRQSVAFWCNPISGHATLYWYQQILGQGPKLLIQFQNNGVVDDSQLPKDRFSAERLKGVDSTLKIQPAKLEDSAVYLCASSLAAGRTLHFGNGTRLTVT.

V usage is TRBV3-1 (or the pseudogene TRBV3-2) and J usage is TRBJ2-5, with TRBD2 identical over 13 bases. This CDR3 has 16 residues. Germline CDR1 and CDR2: LGHDT and YNNKEL (reference sequence). V lost 2 bases and J lost 4; bases outside the gene matches: 4. The CDR3 DNA reads TGTGCCAGCAGCCAACCCACTAGCGGGGGGGCAGAGACCCAGTACTTC. This encodes CASSQPTSGGAETQYF.

The rearrangement links TRBV7-8 to TRBJ1-2; 8 nucleotides match TRBD1. V shed 5 bases, J shed 4 bases, and the junction held 12 bases outside the gene matches. This CDR3 comprises 16 residues. Germline V gene sequence: CDR1 SGHVS, CDR2 FQNEAQ. The CDR3 sequence is CASSPSRTGSAYGYTF. CDR3 DNA sequence: TGTGCCAGCAGCCCCTCCCGGACAGGGTCGGCCTATGGCTACACCTTC.

This clone was picked up a small number of times. The sample holds other DNA sequences that translate to the same CDR3. V and J are TRBV2 and TRBJ2-3; D may be TRBD1 (6 bases). V lost 3 bases and J 3 bases, leaving 7 bases between the germline ends. The CDR3 totals 13 residues. The germline V gene encodes CDR1 SNHLY and CDR2 FYNNEI. The CDR3 coding sequence is TGTGCCAGCAGTGAGGACAGAACAGATACGCAGTATTTT. The encoded protein is CASSEDRTDTQYF.

The genes are TRBV14 and TRBJ1-4; D is unresolved. Deletions cut 8 bases from V and 8 bases from J, with 18 bases between. The CDR3 runs 14 residues. The germline V gene encodes CDR1 SGHDN and CDR2 FVKESK. The CDR3 is CASSPMGRREKLFF. The DNA of the CDR3 is TGTGCCAGCTCTCCTATGGGGAGGCGGGAAAAACTGTTTTTT.

The chain employs TRBV29-1 and TRBJ2-7; the D gene is possibly TRBD1 (6 bases). CDR1 SQVTM and CDR2 ANQGSEA come from the germline V gene. This CDR3 region has 10 residues. Trimming cost V 6 bases and J 5 bases, with 8 bases left between them. CDR3 sequence (DNA): TGCAGCGTCTACAGGGACGAGCAGTACTTC. Its translation is CSVYRDEQYF.

This clone was detected only once. The J gene is TRBJ2-1, the V gene TRBV9, with D tentatively TRBD2 (5 bases). The CDR3 contains 14 residues. V was shortened by 0 bases and J by 2 bases, with 6 bases between the two germline ends. CDR1 and CDR2 (germline): SGDLS, YYNGEE. CDR3: CASSVDGTYNEQFF. CDR3 coding DNA: TGTGCCAGCAGCGTAGACGGGACCTACAATGAGCAGTTCTTC.

The genes are TRBV28 and TRBJ1-4, with 11 bases that match TRBD1. CDR1 and CDR2 (germline): MDHEN, SYDVKM. The CDR3 extends over 15 amino acids. Losses at the gene ends were 6 bases for V and 7 bases for J; bases not matched to a gene: 7. The CDR3 reads CASSPHGTGGEKLFF. In DNA, the CDR3 is TGTGCCAGCAGCCCCCACGGGACAGGGGGTGAAAAACTGTTTTTT.

This clone was counted between two and nine times. The chain has TRBV7-9 and TRBJ1-1; maybe TRBD1 (6 bases). CDR3 length: 15 amino acids. Germline lookup yields CDR1 SEHNR and CDR2 FQNEAQ (reference sequence). Trimming pared 5 bases from V and 3 bases from J, leaving 16 bases between. CDR3 protein: CASSPTQGFDTEAFF. CDR3 bases: TGTGCCAGCAGCCCAACACAGGGCTTCGACACTGAAGCTTTCTTT.

The chain links TRBV7-9 to TRBJ2-1; D gene unclear. Trimming removed 5 bases from V and 8 bases from J, with 10 bases in between. The germline V gene has CDR1 SEHNR and CDR2 FQNEAQ (reference sequence). The CDR3 sequence is 12 residues long. Here the CDR3 DNA reads TGTGCCAGCAGCCCCTGGAGCGATGAGCAGTTCTTC. Its protein product is CASSPWSDEQFF.

This clone has only one observation. The chain recombines TRBV6-5 with TRBJ2-7; possibly TRBD1 for D (6 bases). V dropped 7 bases and J dropped 2 bases, with 15 bases sitting between them. Germline CDR1 and CDR2: MNHEY and SVGAGI. This CDR3 has 14 residues. For the CDR3, the DNA is TGTGCCAGCACGCCTGACAGGAAGACCTACGAGCAGTACTTC. Protein product: CASTPDRKTYEQYF.

V is TRBV14 and J is TRBJ2-7, with 7 bases matching TRBD1. Germline values: CDR1 SGHDN, CDR2 FVKESK. The CDR3 has 13 amino acids. V lost 2 bases, J lost 7 bases, and 5 bases stayed unmatched. The CDR3 here is CASSQQGVGEQYF. The CDR3 DNA sequence: TGTGCCAGCAGCCAACAGGGGGTCGGGGAGCAGTACTTC. The full variable domain, in which reference TRBV14 and TRBJ2-7 provide the parts outside the CDR3, is EAGVTQFPSHSVIEKGQTVTLRCDPISGHDNLYWYRRVMGKEIKFLLHFVKESKQDESGMPNNRFLAERTGGTYSTLKVQPAELEDSGVYFCASSQQGVGEQYFGPGTRLTVT.

The rearrangement uses TRBV7-9 and TRBJ2-7; TRBD1 might be the D (5 bases). This CDR3 spans 14 amino acids. V lost 5 bases and J lost 4, with 15 bases in between. Germline CDR1 SEHNR, CDR2 FQNEAQ (reference sequence). The CDR3 sequence: CASSLGSPGYEQYF. The DNA of the CDR3 is TGTGCCAGCAGCCTCGGGTCCCCAGGGTACGAGCAGTACTTC.